This TCR beta chain was obtained from a study of T cells after yellow fever vaccination. Study observations and caveats: Only a minor proportion of clonotypes was detected across both CD4 and CD8 compartments. Reappearance after the booster was seen for most primary-vaccination clones, at more than 95% CD4 and around 88% CD8.

Each CDR3 protein gets one entry after TCRdb re-called the 5' RACE reads with MiXCR. The sample records 550,000 or so distinct CDR3 sequences, around 21% being singletons. Germline V CDR1 and CDR2: SGHTA, FQGNSA. Trimming pared 5 bases from V and 5 bases from J, leaving 18 bases between. The CDR3 totals 15 residues. With respect to this clonotype: Its antigen is not known.

This clonotype was obtained from a man aged 30 to 39 who received the YFV17D yellow fever vaccine. Material: PBMCs, obtained 15 days after the yellow fever booster vaccination. V is TRBV7-2 and J is TRBJ2-5; possible D gene TRBD2, 7 bases. In DNA form, the CDR3 reads TGTGCCAGCAGCCCAATGGGGGGGGCGATGGAGACCCAGTACTTC. Its protein is CASSPMGGAMETQYF.